A single sample is the source of the 11 T cell receptor beta chains below, sequenced in a study of blood T cell repertoires in COVID-19. The method was immunoSEQ multiplex PCR; TCRdb's version includes in-frame clones alone and lacks a portion of them. The sample lists tens of thousands of clones, around 74% seen once, with 3.9% in the top ten. The material sequenced was peripheral blood. The source of these receptors is an older man with COVID-19, enrolled during active disease.

The V call is TRBV7-2, the J call TRBJ1-2; D is undetermined. This CDR3 comprises 13 residues. The germline V gene encodes CDR1 SGHTA and CDR2 FQGNSA. Trimming took 1 base from V and 2 from J, leaving 5 bases between them. The CDR3 nucleotides read TGTGCCAGCAGCTTAGGGCAGAACTATGGCTACACCTTC. Translating it yields CASSLGQNYGYTF.

This chain connects TRBV18 to TRBJ2-6; D is unresolved. Trimming took 1 base from V and 0 from J, leaving 7 bases between them. The CDR3 totals 16 residues. Germline V CDR1 and CDR2: KGHSH, LQKENI. CDR3 DNA sequence: TGTGCCAGCTCACCACAAAGGAGCTCTGGGGCCAACGTCCTGACTTTC. Translating gives CASSPQRSSGANVLTF.

The chain couples TRBV7-2 to TRBJ1-5; 8 positions agree with TRBD1. In germline, CDR1 is SGHTA, CDR2 FQGNSA. The CDR3 is 13 residues long. With V trimmed by 5 bases and J by 6 bases, 3 bases remained unmatched. CDR3 protein: CASSQGAVQPQHF. CDR3 nucleotide sequence: TGTGCCAGCAGCCAGGGGGCAGTTCAGCCCCAGCATTTT.

This clone has a count of ten or more. The J gene is TRBJ2-7, the V gene TRBV19, with D unclear. This CDR3 has 12 amino acids. Germline CDR1 LNHDA, CDR2 SQIVND (reference sequence). The ends were cut back, 1 base at V and 6 bases at J, with 7 bases in the middle. CDR3 DNA sequence: TGTGCCAGTAGTATAGGCAGTGGCGAGCAGTACTTC. Encoded protein: CASSIGSGEQYF.

This clone showed up many times. The chain combines TRBV28 with TRBJ1-6; weak D call: TRBD1 (5 bases). The germline gives CDR1 MDHEN, CDR2 SYDVKM. With 5 bases removed from V and 7 bases from J, the gap between germline ends came to 15 bases. This CDR3 contains 15 residues. This chain's CDR3 is CASSPPRGLNSPLHF. CDR3 nucleotides: TGTGCCAGCAGTCCCCCGCGGGGCCTGAATTCACCCCTCCACTTT.

The rearrangement joins TRBV7-2 to TRBJ2-3, with TRBD2 identical over 8 bases. V gave up 2 bases and J gave up 1 base; unmatched junction bases: 8. The CDR3 has 17 residues. Germline assignment: CDR1 SGHTA and CDR2 FQGNSA. CDR3 coding DNA: TGTGCCAGCAGCTTACGGTGGAGCGGGAGCGGCACAGATACGCAGTATTTT. It yields the protein CASSLRWSGSGTDTQYF.

The V gene is TRBV5-1, the J gene TRBJ2-7, with D perhaps TRBD1 (7 bases). Germline V gene lookup returns CDR1 SGHRS and CDR2 YFSETQ. This CDR3 contains 16 residues. V was clipped by 3 bases and J by 1 base, with 17 bases between them. CDR3 bases: TGCGCCAGCAGCTCAATAACAGGGGCGGGGTCCTACGAGCAGTACTTC. This encodes CASSSITGAGSYEQYF.

This chain connects TRBV7-2 to TRBJ2-7; 9 bases match TRBD2. V shed 3 bases and J 6 bases; nucleotides not matched to a gene: 6. The CDR3 is 14 residues long. From germline, CDR1 is SGHTA and CDR2 FQGNSA. The DNA for the CDR3 is TGTGCCAGCAGCTTTAAGGTAGCGGGAGTCGAGCAGTACTTC. This translates into CASSFKVAGVEQYF.

The rearrangement links TRBV28 to TRBJ2-2; 7 bases fit TRBD1. This CDR3 is 16 amino acids long. The germline V gene encodes CDR1 MDHEN and CDR2 SYDVKM. Trimming at V came to 3 bases and at J to 6 bases, leaving 10 bases not matched to a gene. CDR3 sequence reads: CASSFPGQVLAGELFF. As DNA, the CDR3 is TGTGCCAGCAGTTTTCCCGGACAGGTTCTTGCCGGGGAGCTGTTTTTT.

In regard to this clone: A junction end diverges from the germline sequence, so it may reflect a read error. The rearrangement uses TRBV7-9 and TRBJ2-7; TRBD2 matches 8 bases. The CDR3 is 13 amino acids. Germline V gives CDR1 SEHNR, CDR2 FQNEAQ (reference sequence). Here the CDR3 reads CASSSGGGLPLIF. The DNA of the CDR3 is TGTGCCAGCAGCTCGGGGGGGGGACTCCCCTTAATCTTC.

The genes are TRBV5-1 and TRBJ1-1; maybe TRBD1 (5 bases). This CDR3 spans 13 amino acids. Trimming shortened V by 4 bases and J by 1 base, and 8 bases separated the two germline ends. Germline V gene lookup returns CDR1 SGHRS and CDR2 YFSETQ. CDR3 coding DNA: TGCGCCAGCAGCATCGGACAGAACACTGAAGCTTTCTTT. It specifies CASSIGQNTEAFF.